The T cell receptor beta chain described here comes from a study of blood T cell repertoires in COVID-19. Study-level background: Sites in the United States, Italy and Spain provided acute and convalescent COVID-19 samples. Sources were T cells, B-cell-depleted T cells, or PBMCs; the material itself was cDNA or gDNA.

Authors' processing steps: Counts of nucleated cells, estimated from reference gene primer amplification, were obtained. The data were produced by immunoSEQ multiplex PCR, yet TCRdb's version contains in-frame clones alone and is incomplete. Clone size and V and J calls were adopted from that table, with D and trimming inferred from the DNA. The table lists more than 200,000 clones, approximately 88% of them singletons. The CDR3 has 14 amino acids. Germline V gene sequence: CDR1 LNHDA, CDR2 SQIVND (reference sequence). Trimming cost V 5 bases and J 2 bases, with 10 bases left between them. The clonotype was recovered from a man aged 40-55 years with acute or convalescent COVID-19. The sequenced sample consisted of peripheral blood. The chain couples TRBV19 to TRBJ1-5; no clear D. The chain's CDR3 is CASSLFGGNQPQHF. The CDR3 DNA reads TGTGCCAGTAGTCTATTCGGAGGCAATCAGCCCCAGCATTTT.